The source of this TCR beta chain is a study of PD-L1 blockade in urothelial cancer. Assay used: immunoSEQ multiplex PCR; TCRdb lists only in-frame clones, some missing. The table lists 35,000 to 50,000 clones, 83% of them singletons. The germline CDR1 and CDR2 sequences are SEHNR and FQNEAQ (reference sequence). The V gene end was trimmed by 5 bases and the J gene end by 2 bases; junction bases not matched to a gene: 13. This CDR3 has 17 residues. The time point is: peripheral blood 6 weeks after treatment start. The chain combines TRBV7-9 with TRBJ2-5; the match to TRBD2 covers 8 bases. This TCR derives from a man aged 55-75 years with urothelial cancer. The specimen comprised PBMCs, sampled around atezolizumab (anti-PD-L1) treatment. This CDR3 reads CASSPRFGGGTQETQYF. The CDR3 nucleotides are TGTGCCAGCAGCCCCCGGTTCGGGGGGGGGACTCAAGAGACCCAGTACTTC. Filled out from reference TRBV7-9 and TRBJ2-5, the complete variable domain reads DTGVSQNPRHKITKRGQNVTFRCDPISEHNRLYWYRQTLGQGPEFLTYFQNEAQLEKSRLLSDRFSAERPKGSFSTLEIQRTEQGDSAMYLCASSPRFGGGTQETQYFGPGTRLLVL.